This TCR beta chain appears in the sequencing data of a study of T cells in Graves' hyperthyroidism and ophthalmopathy. TCR beta CDR3 regions were amplified from RNA transcripts. The HTBI primer set served for first-round RT-PCR of the TCR CDR3. TCRdb ran MiXCR on the multiplex PCR reads and lists one entry per CDR3 protein. This repertoire shows fewer than 800,000 distinct CDR3 sequences, approximately 16% found once; its top ten account for around 7.7%. Note on this clonotype: Its antigen is unidentified.

General observations from the study: Ophthalmopathy was predicted by the model a median of about six months ahead of onset. A model of 13 V-J pairs discriminated ophthalmopathy from stable hyperthyroidism.

Among the patients, aged 18 to 65, hyperthyroidism was newly diagnosed and had lasted under 2 months. CDR1 and CDR2 (germline): SGDLS, YYNGEE. There are 14 residues in the CDR3. V lost 2 bases and J 5 bases, leaving 11 bases between the germline ends. The sequencing input was blood. The chain couples TRBV9 to TRBJ1-3; the D is unclear. This TCR derives from a man aged 18 to 35 with Graves' hyperthyroidism. The chain's CDR3 is CASSVRGTRNTIYF. The CDR3 DNA reads as TGTGCCAGCAGCGTCCGGGGAACTAGAAACACCATATATTTT. Combining the CDR3 with reference TRBV9 and TRBJ1-3 gives the whole variable domain DSGVTQTPKHLITATGQRVTLRCSPRSGDLSVYWYQQSLDQGLQFLIQYYNGEERAKGNILERFSAQQFPDLHSELNLSSLELGDSALYFCASSVRGTRNTIYFGEGSWLTVV.